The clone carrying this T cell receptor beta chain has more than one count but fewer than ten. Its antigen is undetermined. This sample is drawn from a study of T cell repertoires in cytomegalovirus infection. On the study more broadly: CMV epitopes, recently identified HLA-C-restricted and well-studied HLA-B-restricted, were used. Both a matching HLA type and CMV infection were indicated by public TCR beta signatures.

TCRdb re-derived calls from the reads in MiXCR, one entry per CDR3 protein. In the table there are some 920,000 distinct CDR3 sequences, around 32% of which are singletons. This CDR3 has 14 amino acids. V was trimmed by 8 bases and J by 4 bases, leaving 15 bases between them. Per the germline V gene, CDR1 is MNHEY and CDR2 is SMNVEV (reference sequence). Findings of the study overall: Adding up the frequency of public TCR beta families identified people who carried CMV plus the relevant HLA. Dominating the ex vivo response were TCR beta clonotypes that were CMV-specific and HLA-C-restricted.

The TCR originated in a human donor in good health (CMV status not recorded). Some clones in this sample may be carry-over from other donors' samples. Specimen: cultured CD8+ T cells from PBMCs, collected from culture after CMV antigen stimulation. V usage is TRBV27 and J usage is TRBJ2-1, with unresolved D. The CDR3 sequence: CASAKRSVYNEQFF. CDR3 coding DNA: TGTGCCAGCGCCAAGAGGAGCGTTTACAATGAGCAGTTCTTC.